Presented here are 31 T cell receptor beta chains from one specimen sequenced in a study of identical twins. TCRdb fed the 5' RACE reads into MiXCR, producing one record per CDR3 protein. The data contain under 300,000 distinct CDR3 sequences, about 13% of them singletons. This sample also appeared in a second study, on yellow fever vaccine responses in identical twins.

Sequenced input: memory (CD45RO+) T cells sorted from blood. Every receptor here comes from a young woman in good health.

The chain couples TRBV5-1 to TRBJ2-3; the D gene is possibly TRBD2 (5 bases). The CDR3 sequence is 13 residues long. V lost 8 bases and J lost 2, with 12 bases in between. Germline V gives CDR1 SGHRS, CDR2 YFSETQ. Here the CDR3 DNA reads TGCGCCAGTCAGGAGCGGTTCACAGATACGCAGTATTTT. Amino acid sequence: CASQERFTDTQYF.

This clonotype was found many times. This sequence joins TRBV3-1 and TRBJ2-1; D perhaps matches TRBD1 (6 bases). Between the trimmed V and J ends, which lost 3 bases and 6 bases, there was a span of 15 bases. Looked up from germline, CDR1 is LGHDT and CDR2 is YNNKEL (reference sequence). CDR3 length: 15 residues. CDR3 sequence (DNA): TGTGCCAGCAGCCAGCAGGGGATCCGCCGCAATGAGCAGTTCTTC. This gives the protein CASSQQGIRRNEQFF.

The V and J genes are TRBV12-3 or TRBV12-4 and TRBJ2-3; D is perhaps TRBD1 (6 bases). There are 16 residues in the CDR3. The V and J ends lost 5 bases and 1 base respectively, with 16 bases between them. CDR3 amino acids: CASSTARGRGTDTQYF. The CDR3 DNA sequence: TGTGCCAGCAGTACCGCAAGGGGGAGAGGCACAGATACGCAGTATTTT.

This clonotype was detected only a few times. V gene TRBV5-5 combines with J gene TRBJ1-6; 9 nucleotides match TRBD1. Germline V gene data show CDR1 as SGHKS and CDR2 as YYEKEE (reference sequence). This CDR3 comprises 17 residues. The V segment lost 0 bases and the J segment 5 bases; nucleotides outside the gene matches: 6. CDR3 in DNA: TGTGCCAGCAGCTTGGGCACAGGGGGCATAAATAATTCACCCCTCCACTTT. It translates to CASSLGTGGINNSPLHF. Drawing the rest from reference TRBV5-5 and TRBJ1-6, the complete variable domain is DAGVTQSPTHLIKTRGQQVTLRCSPISGHKSVSWYQQVLGQGPQFIFQYYEKEERGRGNFPDRFSARQFPNYSSELNVNALLLGDSALYLCASSLGTGGINNSPLHFGNGTRLTVT.

The chain links TRBV29-1 to TRBJ1-4; no definite D call. V lost 2 bases to trimming and J lost 10 bases, with 14 bases between them. The CDR3 runs 13 residues. Looked up from germline, CDR1 is SQVTM and CDR2 is ANQGSEA. The CDR3 DNA follows: TGCAGCGTTGAATCCCCAGGTTCGGCAAAACTGTTTTTT. Its protein is CSVESPGSAKLFF.

This chain connects TRBV28 to TRBJ1-6; D is possibly TRBD1 (5 bases). Germline assignment: CDR1 MDHEN and CDR2 SYDVKM. The length of the CDR3 is 14 residues. The V and J ends lost 5 bases and 8 bases respectively, with 13 bases between them. CDR3 nucleotide sequence: TGTGCCAGCAGTCCCGGGACTTTGGATTCACCCCTCCACTTT. It specifies CASSPGTLDSPLHF.

The genes are TRBV9 and TRBJ2-3; the match to TRBD2 covers 14 bases. The V gene end was trimmed by 0 bases and the J gene end by 5 bases; junction bases not matched to a gene: 8. The CDR3 totals 18 residues. CDR1 is SGDLS, CDR2 YYNGEE, per germline. CDR3 loop: CASSVATGLAGGQDTQYF. The DNA for the CDR3 is TGTGCCAGCAGCGTAGCTACCGGACTAGCGGGGGGACAAGATACGCAGTATTTT.

In its sample, this clonotype was seen a few times. The chain uses TRBV3-1 and TRBJ2-1; D remains unclear. This CDR3 is 14 amino acids long. Trimming cost V 0 bases and J 0 bases, with 3 bases left between them. CDR1 LGHDT and CDR2 YNNKEL come from the germline V gene (reference sequence). The CDR3 loop reads CASSQEFSYNEQFF. DNA for the CDR3: TGTGCCAGCAGCCAAGAATTCTCCTACAATGAGCAGTTCTTC.

The V gene is TRBV7-2, the J gene TRBJ1-2; 9 nucleotides align to TRBD1. The CDR3 runs 15 residues. V was clipped by 1 base and J by 2 bases; unmatched bases: 2. The germline CDR1 and CDR2 sequences are SGHTA and FQGNSA. The CDR3 region is CASSLVTGGNYGYTF. The CDR3 coding sequence is TGTGCCAGCAGCTTAGTGACAGGGGGGAACTATGGCTACACCTTC.

This clonotype was detected ten times or more. The rearrangement uses TRBV27 and TRBJ2-5; D not resolved. Germline CDR1 and CDR2: MNHEY and SMNVEV (reference sequence). V lost 0 bases and J lost 2, with 19 bases in between. The CDR3 extends over 18 amino acids. CDR3 loop: CASSLSKATWVLQETQYF. The CDR3 nucleotides read TGTGCCAGCAGTTTATCGAAGGCAACCTGGGTTCTGCAAGAGACCCAGTACTTC.

This clonotype was detected a few times. The chain combines TRBV9 with TRBJ1-6; D might be TRBD1 (5 bases). Trimming left V 0 bases short and J 9 bases short, with 13 bases between. The germline CDR1 and CDR2 sequences are SGDLS and YYNGEE. This CDR3 has 15 residues. The CDR3 bases are TGTGCCAGCAGCGTAGCTGAGGGGAAGGGTTCACCCCTCCACTTT. Encoded protein: CASSVAEGKGSPLHF.

This clonotype was seen many times. At one end the junction does not follow the germline gene, possibly because of a read error. The chain couples TRBV6-2 or TRBV6-3 to TRBJ2-7; tentative D call: TRBD1 (6 bases). There are 13 residues in the CDR3. Germline loops: CDR1 MNHEY, CDR2 SVGEGT. The CDR3 is CATSYNRAYEQYF. In DNA form, the CDR3 reads TGTGCCACCAGTTACAACAGGGCCTACGAGCAGTACTTC.

The rearrangement links TRBV7-6 to TRBJ1-3; D call uncertain. Germline values: CDR1 SGHVS, CDR2 FNYEAQ. The CDR3 totals 16 residues. Trimming removed 2 bases from V and 0 bases from J, with 11 bases in between. CDR3 coding DNA: TGTGCCAGCAGCTTATCCAGCCCGAGCTCTGGAAACACCATATATTTT. It codes for CASSLSSPSSGNTIYF.

The chain combines TRBV4-1 with TRBJ2-4; TRBD2 matches 7 bases. There are 15 residues in the CDR3. V dropped 4 bases and J dropped 7; count of bases not matched to a gene: 10. Per germline, CDR1 MGHRA and CDR2 YSYEKL. CDR3 region: CASSRERDPVNIQYF. The CDR3 DNA is TGCGCCAGCAGCCGCGAGCGGGACCCGGTGAACATTCAGTACTTC.

This clonotype appeared many times. The gene calls are TRBV3-1 and TRBJ1-2; 8 nucleotides agree with TRBD1. The CDR3 covers 14 residues. V lost 3 bases, J lost 9 bases, and 9 bases stayed unmatched. CDR1 LGHDT and CDR2 YNNKEL come from the germline V gene (reference sequence). Here the CDR3 reads CASSQVDRGDRYTF. CDR3 DNA sequence: TGTGCCAGCAGCCAGGTCGACAGGGGTGATCGCTACACCTTC.

This clonotype was observed many times. The chain is built from TRBV6-1 and TRBJ2-5; D is possibly TRBD2 (6 bases). In germline, CDR1 is MNHNS, CDR2 SASEGT. This CDR3 region has 15 residues. V dropped 5 bases and J dropped 1 base, with 14 bases sitting between them. CDR3 coding DNA: TGTGCCAGCAGTAGTCGGGGAGGCCCCCAAGAGACCCAGTACTTC. Amino acid sequence: CASSSRGGPQETQYF.

In its sample, this clonotype was seen many times. The gene calls are TRBV27 and TRBJ2-1; no definite D call. The CDR3 runs to 14 residues. CDR1 and CDR2 (germline): MNHEY, SMNVEV (reference sequence). V was cut by 4 bases and J by 0 bases, with 7 bases left in between. CDR3 residues: CASSSLSSYNEQFF. In DNA, the CDR3 is TGTGCCAGCAGTTCCCTAAGCTCCTACAATGAGCAGTTCTTC.

This clonotype was picked up many times. This chain uses TRBV9 with TRBJ2-4; D remains ambiguous. Germline CDR1 SGDLS, CDR2 YYNGEE. This CDR3 comprises 13 residues. V lost 0 bases, J lost 6 bases, and 7 bases lay in between. This chain's CDR3 is CASSVAPRNIQYF. The CDR3, as DNA: TGTGCCAGCAGCGTAGCTCCTCGAAACATTCAGTACTTC.

This clonotype was found a few times. The chain recombines TRBV7-2 with TRBJ1-5; tentative D call: TRBD1 (6 bases). This CDR3 is built from 15 residues. In germline, CDR1 is SGHTA, CDR2 FQGNSA. V shed 5 bases and J shed 4 bases, with 15 bases lying between them. CDR3 residues: CASSQNRDSNQPQHF. DNA of the CDR3: TGTGCCAGCAGCCAAAACAGGGATTCAAATCAGCCCCAGCATTTT.

The chain combines TRBV7-2 with TRBJ2-1; D gene unclear. Looked up from germline, CDR1 is SGHTA and CDR2 is FQGNSA. The CDR3 contains 17 residues. Trimming took 0 bases from V and 3 from J, leaving 15 bases between them. The CDR3 spells CASSLALVDRYYNEQFF. The CDR3 nucleotides read TGTGCCAGCAGCTTAGCGTTGGTGGATAGGTACTACAATGAGCAGTTCTTC.

The chain employs TRBV4-1 and TRBJ2-5; D uncertain. Germline V CDR1 and CDR2: MGHRA, YSYEKL. CDR3 length: 16 residues. V lost 2 bases to trimming and J lost 0 bases, with 13 bases between them. This chain's CDR3 is CASSQTPARDQETQYF. The CDR3 coding sequence is TGCGCCAGCAGCCAAACTCCCGCCCGGGACCAAGAGACCCAGTACTTC.

CDR3 amino acids: CATSRRQSRETQYF. The DNA of the CDR3 is TGTGCCACCAGCAGAAGGCAGTCACGAGAGACCCAGTACTTC. This chain connects TRBV15 to TRBJ2-5; no definite D call. The CDR3 has 14 amino acids. Germline CDR1 is LNHNV and CDR2 is YYDKDF (reference sequence). V was pared by 2 bases and J by 4 bases, with 11 bases between.

This clonotype was detected ten times or more. This rearrangement joins TRBV11-3 to TRBJ2-1, with D perhaps TRBD2 (5 bases). CDR3 length: 16 amino acids. Germline assignment: CDR1 SGHNT and CDR2 YENEEA. V lost 1 base to trimming and J lost 2 bases, with 12 bases between them. The CDR3 is CASSLVSGMAYNEQFF. DNA of the CDR3: TGTGCCAGCAGCTTAGTGTCGGGGATGGCCTACAATGAGCAGTTCTTC.

In its sample, this clonotype was seen many times. The chain recombines TRBV27 with TRBJ2-3; 12 positions match TRBD2. Germline V gene lookup returns CDR1 MNHEY and CDR2 SMNVEV (reference sequence). This CDR3 region has 16 residues. V dropped 6 bases and J dropped 5; count of bases not matched to a gene: 9. The CDR3 sequence: CASSLLAGGLRDTQYF. The DNA for the CDR3 is TGTGCCAGCAGCCTACTAGCGGGGGGACTAAGAGATACGCAGTATTTT.

In its sample, this clonotype was seen many times. The CDR3 spells CASSPRGQASYEQYF. In DNA, the CDR3 is TGCGCCAGCAGCCCCAGAGGACAGGCGAGCTACGAGCAGTACTTC. The chain uses TRBV5-1 and TRBJ2-7; 7 bases match TRBD1. The length of the CDR3 is 15 residues. CDR1 and CDR2 (germline): SGHRS, YFSETQ. Unmatched junction bases numbered 10, after V lost 4 bases and J lost 3 bases.

This clonotype occurred many times. This chain links TRBV3-1 with TRBJ2-7, with 9 bases aligning to TRBD1. After removal of 2 bases from V and 1 base from J, the junction contained 3 bases not matched to a gene. CDR1 and CDR2 from the germline V gene are LGHDT and YNNKEL (reference sequence). This CDR3 has 15 amino acids. CDR3 DNA sequence: TGTGCCAGCAGCCAATACGGGACAGGGTCCTACGAGCAGTACTTC. Translating it yields CASSQYGTGSYEQYF.

This clonotype occurred many times. The chain carries TRBV20-1 and TRBJ2-7; 14 bases fit TRBD2. Trimming took 8 bases from V and 7 from J; bases not matched to a gene: 16. CDR3 length: 16 amino acids. Germline V gives CDR1 DFQATT, CDR2 SNEGSKA (reference sequence). CDR3 sequence reads: CSTERTGTSGSGEQYF. In DNA, the CDR3 is TGCAGTACAGAACGAACCGGGACTAGCGGGAGTGGTGAGCAGTACTTC.

This clonotype was counted between two and nine times. The rearrangement uses TRBV6-4 and TRBJ2-3; 9 nucleotides match TRBD2. Germline-derived CDR1 and CDR2 are MRHNA and SNTAGT. The CDR3 consists of 16 residues. V lost 3 bases and J lost 2; bases outside the gene matches: 6. CDR3 in DNA: TGTGCCAGCAGTGAAGGAACTAGCGGGCACACAGATACGCAGTATTTT. Translating it yields CASSEGTSGHTDTQYF.

The genes are TRBV7-9 and TRBJ1-2; 7 bases are a match to TRBD1. V gave up 4 bases and J gave up 8 bases; unmatched junction bases: 7. The CDR3 spans 13 residues. Per germline, CDR1 SEHNR and CDR2 FQNEAQ (reference sequence). CDR3 loop: CASSYDREDGYTF. CDR3 bases: TGTGCCAGCAGCTATGACAGGGAGGACGGCTACACCTTC.

The J gene is TRBJ2-7, the V gene TRBV3-1; 10 bases match TRBD2. The CDR3 loop spans 15 amino acids. CDR1 is LGHDT and CDR2 is YNNKEL in the germline V gene (reference sequence). Trimming cost V 1 base and J 7 bases; bases outside gene matches: 7. CDR3 loop: CASSQGLAGAREQYF. CDR3 nucleotide sequence: TGTGCCAGCAGCCAAGGGCTAGCGGGAGCGCGGGAGCAGTACTTC.

This clonotype was seen only a few times. The chain couples TRBV20-1 to TRBJ2-4, with D possibly matching TRBD2 (7 bases). Between the trimmed V and J ends, which lost 8 bases and 2 bases, there was a span of 22 bases. In germline, CDR1 is DFQATT, CDR2 SNEGSKA (reference sequence). The CDR3 length is 16 residues. CDR3: CSLVRGARMTKNIQYF. The CDR3 coding sequence is TGCAGTCTCGTCCGGGGGGCGCGTATGACCAAAAACATTCAGTACTTC.